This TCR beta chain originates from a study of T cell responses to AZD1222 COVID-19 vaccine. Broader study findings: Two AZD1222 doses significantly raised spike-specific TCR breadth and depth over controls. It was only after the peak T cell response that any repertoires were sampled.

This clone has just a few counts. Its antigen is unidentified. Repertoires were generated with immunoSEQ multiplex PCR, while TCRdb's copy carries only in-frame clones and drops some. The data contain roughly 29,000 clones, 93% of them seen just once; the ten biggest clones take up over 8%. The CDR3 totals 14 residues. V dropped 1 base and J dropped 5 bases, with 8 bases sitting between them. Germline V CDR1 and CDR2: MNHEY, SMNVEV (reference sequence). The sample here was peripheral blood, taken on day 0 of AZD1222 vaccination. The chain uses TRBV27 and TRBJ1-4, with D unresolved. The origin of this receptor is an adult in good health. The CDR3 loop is CASSLWQENEKLFF. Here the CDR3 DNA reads TGTGCCAGCAGTTTATGGCAGGAGAATGAAAAACTGTTTTTT.